This T cell receptor beta chain was found in a study of beta chain features in type 1 diabetes. Overall study context: Summed over all samples, the examined sorted cells came to more than 85 million.

The CDR3 has 16 residues. Germline loops: CDR1 SGHVS, CDR2 FQNEAQ. Trimming removed 5 bases from V and 1 base from J, with 18 bases in between. Since all of the isolated RNA was reverse transcribed, expressed TCRB transcripts were what got sequenced. Assay: immunoSEQ multiplex PCR; the TCRdb copy retains only in-frame clones and omits some. The data show 38,000 or so clones, 55% to 70% seen once. This receptor was identified in a woman in her 30s in good health. The rearrangement uses TRBV7-8 and TRBJ2-7; D perhaps matches TRBD2 (6 bases). Sequencing was carried out using Tregs from blood. In DNA, the CDR3 is TGTGCCAGCAGCCCGAAGACTAGAGAAACATCCTACGAGCAGTACTTC. This translates into CASSPKTRETSYEQYF. Looking up the rest from reference TRBV7-8 and TRBJ2-7 gives the full variable domain: GAGVSQSPRYKVAKRGQDVALRCDPISGHVSLFWYQQALGQGPEFLTYFQNEAQLDKSGLPSDRFFAERPEGSVSTLKIQRTQQEDSAVYLCASSPKTRETSYEQYFGPGTRLTVT.